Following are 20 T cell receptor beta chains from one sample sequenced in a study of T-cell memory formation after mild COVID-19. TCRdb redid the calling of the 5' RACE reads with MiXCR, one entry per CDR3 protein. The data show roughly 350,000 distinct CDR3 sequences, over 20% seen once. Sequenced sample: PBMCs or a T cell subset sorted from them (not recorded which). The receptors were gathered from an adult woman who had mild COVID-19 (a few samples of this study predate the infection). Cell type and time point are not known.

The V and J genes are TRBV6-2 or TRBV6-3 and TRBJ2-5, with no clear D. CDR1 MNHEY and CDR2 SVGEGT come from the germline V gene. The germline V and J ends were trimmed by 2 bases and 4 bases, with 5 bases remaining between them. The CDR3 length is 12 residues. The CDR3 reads CASSYTGETQYF. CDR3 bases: TGTGCCAGCAGTTACACGGGAGAGACCCAGTACTTC.

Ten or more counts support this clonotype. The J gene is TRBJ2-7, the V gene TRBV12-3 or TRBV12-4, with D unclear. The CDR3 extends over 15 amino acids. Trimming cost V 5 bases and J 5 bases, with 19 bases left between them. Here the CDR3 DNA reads TGTGCCAGCAGTACGGATGGGAACGGGCCGCACGAGCAGTACTTC. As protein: CASSTDGNGPHEQYF.

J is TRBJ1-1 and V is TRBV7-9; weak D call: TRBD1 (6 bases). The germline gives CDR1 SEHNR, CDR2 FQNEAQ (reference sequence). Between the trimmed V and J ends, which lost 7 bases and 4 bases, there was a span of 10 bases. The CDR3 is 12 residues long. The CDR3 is CASNRVGTEAFF. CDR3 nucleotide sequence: TGTGCCAGCAACAGGGTTGGCACTGAAGCTTTCTTT.

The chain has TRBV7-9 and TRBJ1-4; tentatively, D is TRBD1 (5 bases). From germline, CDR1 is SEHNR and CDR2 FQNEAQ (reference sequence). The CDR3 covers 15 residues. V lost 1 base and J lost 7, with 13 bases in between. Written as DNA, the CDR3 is TGTGCCAGCAGCTTAGACGTGGGGGGAAGTGAAAAACTGTTTTTT. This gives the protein CASSLDVGGSEKLFF.

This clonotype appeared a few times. In nucleotides, the CDR3 is TGTGCCAGCAGTTACGGCGGGACAGGGAGGCGTTCTGAGCATTTT. It encodes CASSYGGTGRRSEHF. The chain uses TRBV6-2 or TRBV6-3 and TRBJ1-5; 9 nucleotides line up with TRBD1. This CDR3 has 15 amino acids. CDR1 is MNHEY and CDR2 is SVGEGT in the germline V gene. V trimming: 2 bases; J trimming: 14 bases; junction bases outside the gene matches: 13.

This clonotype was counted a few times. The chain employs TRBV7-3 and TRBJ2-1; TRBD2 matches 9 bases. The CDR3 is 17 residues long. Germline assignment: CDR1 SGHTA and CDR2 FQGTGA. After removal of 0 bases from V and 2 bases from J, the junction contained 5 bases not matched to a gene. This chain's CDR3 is CASSLTASGDAYNEQFF. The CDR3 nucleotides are TGTGCCAGCAGCTTAACGGCTAGCGGGGACGCCTACAATGAGCAGTTCTTC.

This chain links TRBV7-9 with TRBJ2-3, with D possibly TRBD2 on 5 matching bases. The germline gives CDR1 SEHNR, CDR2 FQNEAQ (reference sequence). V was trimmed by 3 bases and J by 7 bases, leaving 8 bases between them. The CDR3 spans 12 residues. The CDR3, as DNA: TGTGCCAGCAGCTTGGGCGGGTATACGCAGTATTTT. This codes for CASSLGGYTQYF.

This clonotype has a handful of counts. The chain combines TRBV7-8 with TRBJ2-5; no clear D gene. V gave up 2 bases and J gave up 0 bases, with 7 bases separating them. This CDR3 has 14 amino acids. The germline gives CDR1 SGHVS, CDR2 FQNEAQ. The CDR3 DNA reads TGTGCCAGCAGCTTAACTGGGAACCAAGAGACCCAGTACTTC. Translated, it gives CASSLTGNQETQYF.

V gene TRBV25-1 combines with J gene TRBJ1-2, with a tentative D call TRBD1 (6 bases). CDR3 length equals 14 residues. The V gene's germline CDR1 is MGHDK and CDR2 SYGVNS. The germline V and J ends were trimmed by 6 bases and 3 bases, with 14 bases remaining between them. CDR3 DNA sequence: TGTGCCAGCAGGCCCACGGGGGCATACTATGGCTACACCTTC. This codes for CASRPTGAYYGYTF.

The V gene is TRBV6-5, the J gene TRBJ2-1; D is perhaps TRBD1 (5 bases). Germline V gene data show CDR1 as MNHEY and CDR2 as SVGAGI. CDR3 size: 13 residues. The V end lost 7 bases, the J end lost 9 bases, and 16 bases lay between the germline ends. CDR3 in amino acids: CASMLGVRGEQFF. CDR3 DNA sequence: TGTGCCAGCATGTTAGGGGTTAGGGGTGAGCAGTTCTTC.

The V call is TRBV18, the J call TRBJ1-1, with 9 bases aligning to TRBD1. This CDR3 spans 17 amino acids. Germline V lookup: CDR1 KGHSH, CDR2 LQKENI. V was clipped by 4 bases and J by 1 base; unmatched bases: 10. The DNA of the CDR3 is TGTGCCAGCTCACAGAGAGGACAGGGGCGAGGGAACACTGAAGCTTTCTTT. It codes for CASSQRGQGRGNTEAFF.

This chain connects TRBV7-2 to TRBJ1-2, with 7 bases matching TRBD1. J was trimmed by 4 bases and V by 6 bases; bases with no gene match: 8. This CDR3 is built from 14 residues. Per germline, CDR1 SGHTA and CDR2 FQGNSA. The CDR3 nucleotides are TGTGCCAGCAGTGAGATAAACAGGGGCTATGGCTACACCTTC. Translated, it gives CASSEINRGYGYTF.

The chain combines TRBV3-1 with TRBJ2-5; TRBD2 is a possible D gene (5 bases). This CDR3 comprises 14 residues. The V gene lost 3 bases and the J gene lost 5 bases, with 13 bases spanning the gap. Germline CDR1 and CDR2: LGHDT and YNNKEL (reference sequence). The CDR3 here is CASSQNSVLETQYF. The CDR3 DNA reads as TGTGCCAGCAGCCAGAATAGCGTATTGGAGACCCAGTACTTC.

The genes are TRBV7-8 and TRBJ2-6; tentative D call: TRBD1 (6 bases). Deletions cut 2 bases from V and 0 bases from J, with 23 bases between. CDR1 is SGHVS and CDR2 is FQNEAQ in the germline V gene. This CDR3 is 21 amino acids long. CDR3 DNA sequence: TGTGCCAGCAGCTTAACTCGCCCAGTTTGGATACAGGGCTCTGGGGCCAACGTCCTGACTTTC. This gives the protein CASSLTRPVWIQGSGANVLTF.

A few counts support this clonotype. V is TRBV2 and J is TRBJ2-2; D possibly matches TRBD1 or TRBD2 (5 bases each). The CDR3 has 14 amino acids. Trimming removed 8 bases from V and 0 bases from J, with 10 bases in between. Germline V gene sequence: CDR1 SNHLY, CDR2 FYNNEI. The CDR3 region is CASPSGPNTGELFF. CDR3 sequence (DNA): TGTGCCAGCCCCTCGGGGCCGAACACCGGGGAGCTGTTTTTT. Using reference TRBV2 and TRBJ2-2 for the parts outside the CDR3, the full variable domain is EPEVTQTPSHQVTQMGQEVILRCVPISNHLYFYWYRQILGQKVEFLVSFYNNEISEKSEIFDDQFSVERPDGSNFTLKIRSTKLEDSAMYFCASPSGPNTGELFFGEGSRLTVL.

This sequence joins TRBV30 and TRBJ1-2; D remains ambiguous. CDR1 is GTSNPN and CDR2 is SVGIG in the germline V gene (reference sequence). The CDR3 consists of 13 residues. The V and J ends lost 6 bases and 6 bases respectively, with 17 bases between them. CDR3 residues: CACPPSLANGYTF. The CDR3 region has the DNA TGTGCCTGCCCCCCATCCCTGGCGAATGGCTACACCTTC. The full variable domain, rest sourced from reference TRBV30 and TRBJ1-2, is SQTIHQWPATLVQPVGSPLSLECTVEGTSNPNLYWYRQAAGRGLQLLFYSVGIGQISSEVPQNLSASRPQDRQFILSSKKLLLSDSGFYLCACPPSLANGYTFGSGTRLTVV.

CDR3 amino acids: CASSVSTGLYSYNEQFF. DNA for the CDR3: TGTGCCAGCAGCGTATCGACTGGCTTATACTCCTACAATGAGCAGTTCTTC. The chain combines TRBV9 with TRBJ2-1; unclear D gene. V lost 1 base to trimming and J lost 0 bases, with 14 bases between them. The CDR3 runs to 17 residues. Germline-derived CDR1 and CDR2 are SGDLS and YYNGEE. Based on the CDR3 plus reference TRBV9 and TRBJ2-1, the full variable domain is DSGVTQTPKHLITATGQRVTLRCSPRSGDLSVYWYQQSLDQGLQFLIQYYNGEERAKGNILERFSAQQFPDLHSELNLSSLELGDSALYFCASSVSTGLYSYNEQFFGPGTRLTVL.

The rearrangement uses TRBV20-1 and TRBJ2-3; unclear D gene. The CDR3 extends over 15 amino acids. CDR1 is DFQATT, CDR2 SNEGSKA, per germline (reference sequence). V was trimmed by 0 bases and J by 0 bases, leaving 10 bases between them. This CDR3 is CSARDIRLSTDTQYF. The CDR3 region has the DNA TGCAGTGCTAGAGATATAAGACTGAGCACAGATACGCAGTATTTT.

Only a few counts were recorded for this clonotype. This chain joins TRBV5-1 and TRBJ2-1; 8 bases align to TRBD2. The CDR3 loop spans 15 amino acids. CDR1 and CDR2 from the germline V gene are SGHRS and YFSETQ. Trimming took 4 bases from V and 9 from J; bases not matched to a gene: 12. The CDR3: CASSRAAGVLGEQFF. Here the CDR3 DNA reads TGCGCCAGCAGCCGCGCAGCGGGAGTTCTTGGTGAGCAGTTCTTC.

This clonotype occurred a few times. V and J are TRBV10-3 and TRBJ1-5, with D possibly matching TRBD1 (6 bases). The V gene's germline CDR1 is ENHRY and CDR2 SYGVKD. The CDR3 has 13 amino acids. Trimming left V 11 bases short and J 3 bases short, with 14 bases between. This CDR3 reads CASGKGDNQPQHF. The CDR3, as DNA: TGTGCCTCAGGAAAGGGGGACAATCAGCCCCAGCATTTT.